A selection of T cell receptor beta chains follows, all from one sample in a study of regulatory T cells in long-lasting Graves disease. One entry per CDR3 protein results from TCRdb running MiXCR on the multiplex PCR reads. The sample consists of about 470,000 distinct CDR3 sequences, roughly 16% of them appearing once. This sample was shared with a second study, whose subject was T cells in Graves' hyperthyroidism and ophthalmopathy.

Material: peripheral blood mononuclear cells (PBMCs), obtained at new diagnosis, from a patient treated with antithyroid drugs. Every receptor here comes from a middle-aged man with Graves disease. CDR3s include the opening cysteine and the closing phenylalanine or tryptophan. Each record gives: J gene, V gene, D gene, clone size, CDR3 protein, CDR3 DNA. A D gene is named only where the DNA matches it firmly. Rows may omit the clone size; those that give it use once, few, many or a size class.

>TRBJ2-7|TRBV30|TRBD1|many
CAWSAHRGYEQYF
TGTGCCTGGAGTGCTCACAGGGGTTACGAGCAGTACTTC
>TRBJ1-5|TRBV2|TRBD1|many
CASSVDRGRNQPQHF
TGTGCCAGCAGTGTGGACAGGGGGCGCAATCAGCCCCAGCATTTT
>TRBJ2-2|TRBV28|NA|many
CASSPRRDGTGELFF
TGTGCCAGCAGTCCCCGCCGAGACGGGACCGGGGAGCTGTTTTTT
>TRBJ1-3|TRBV28|TRBD1|many
CASTEDRAGNTIYF
TGTGCCAGCACTGAGGACAGGGCTGGAAACACCATATATTTT
>TRBJ1-5|TRBV28|NA|few
CASSLVGTNQPQHF
TGTGCCAGCAGCTTGGTAGGGACCAATCAGCCCCAGCATTTT
>TRBJ2-5|TRBV7-9|NA|few
CASSLRGVGSETQYF
TGTGCCAGCAGCTTAAGGGGTGTGGGTTCAGAGACCCAGTACTTC
>TRBJ2-5|TRBV24-1|NA|few
CATSHYLGGAETQYF
TGTGCCACCAGCCACTACCTCGGGGGTGCGGAGACCCAGTACTTC
>TRBJ2-7|TRBV28|TRBD1|many
CASTLRDRSYEQYF
TGTGCCAGCACCTTGAGGGACAGAAGTTACGAGCAGTACTTC
>TRBJ1-1|TRBV7-2|NA|many
CASSPRLSGTEAFF
TGTGCCAGCAGCCCCCGATTAAGCGGCACTGAAGCTTTCTTT
>TRBJ2-7|TRBV12-5|TRBD1|many
CASGLRPGQGSEQYF
TGTGCTAGTGGTTTGAGACCGGGACAGGGATCCGAGCAGTACTTC
>TRBJ2-4|TRBV27|NA|few
CASSSYAFGKNIQYF
TGTGCCAGCAGTTCATACGCGTTTGGCAAAAACATTCAGTACTTC
>TRBJ1-2|TRBV11-1|NA|few
CASSLGEASLGYTF
TGTGCCAGCAGCTTAGGGGAGGCGTCTCTTGGCTACACCTTC
>TRBJ2-6|TRBV12-3/TRBV12-4|NA|few
CASRVGPGANVLTF
TGTGCCAGCAGGGTAGGACCTGGGGCCAACGTCCTGACTTTC
>TRBJ1-5|TRBV12-3/TRBV12-4|TRBD1|few
CASTADRGQPQHF
TGTGCCAGCACCGCGGACAGGGGTCAGCCCCAGCATTTT
>TRBJ1-1|TRBV30|NA|many
CAWEEGNTGEAFF
TGTGCCTGGGAGGAGGGAAACACAGGAGAAGCTTTCTTT
>TRBJ2-1|TRBV28|TRBD2|NA
CASSFLAGGSSSYNEQFF
TGTGCCAGCAGTTTCCTAGCGGGAGGCTCGAGCTCCTACAATGAGCAGTTCTTC
>TRBJ2-1|TRBV3-1|TRBD2|many
CASSQDLAGANEQFF
TGTGCCAGCAGCCAAGACTTAGCGGGAGCCAATGAGCAGTTCTTC
>TRBJ2-7|TRBV19|NA|few
CASSSRPGHPLDSYEQYF
TGTGCCAGTAGTTCTAGACCGGGACACCCACTAGACTCCTACGAGCAGTACTTC